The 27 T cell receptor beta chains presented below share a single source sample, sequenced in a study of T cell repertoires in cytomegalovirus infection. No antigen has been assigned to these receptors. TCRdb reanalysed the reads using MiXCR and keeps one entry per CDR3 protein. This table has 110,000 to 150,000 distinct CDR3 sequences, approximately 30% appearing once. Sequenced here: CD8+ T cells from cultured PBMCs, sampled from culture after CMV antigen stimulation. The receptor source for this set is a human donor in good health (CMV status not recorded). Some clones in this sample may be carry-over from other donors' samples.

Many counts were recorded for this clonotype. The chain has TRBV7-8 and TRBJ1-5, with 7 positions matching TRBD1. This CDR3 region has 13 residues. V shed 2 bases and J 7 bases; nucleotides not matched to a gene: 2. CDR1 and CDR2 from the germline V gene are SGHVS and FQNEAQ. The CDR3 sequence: CASSLSQGQPQHF. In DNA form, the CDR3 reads TGTGCCAGCAGCTTATCACAGGGGCAGCCCCAGCATTTT.

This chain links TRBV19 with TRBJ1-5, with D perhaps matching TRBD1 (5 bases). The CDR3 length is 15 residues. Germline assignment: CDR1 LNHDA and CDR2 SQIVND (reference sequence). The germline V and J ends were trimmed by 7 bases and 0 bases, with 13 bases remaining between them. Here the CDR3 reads CASTGTDHSNQPQHF. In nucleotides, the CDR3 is TGTGCCAGTACGGGGACGGATCATAGCAATCAGCCCCAGCATTTT.

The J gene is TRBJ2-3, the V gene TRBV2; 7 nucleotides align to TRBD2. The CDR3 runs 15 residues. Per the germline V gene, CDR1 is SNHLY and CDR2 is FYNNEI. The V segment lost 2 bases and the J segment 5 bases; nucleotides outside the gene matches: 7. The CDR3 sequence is CASSERAGVVDTQYF. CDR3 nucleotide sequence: TGTGCCAGCAGTGAAAGGGCGGGGGTGGTAGATACGCAGTATTTT.

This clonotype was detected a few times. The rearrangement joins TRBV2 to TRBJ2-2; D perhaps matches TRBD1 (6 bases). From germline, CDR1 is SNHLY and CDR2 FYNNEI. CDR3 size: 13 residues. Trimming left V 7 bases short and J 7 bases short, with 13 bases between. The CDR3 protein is CASTQGIVGELFF. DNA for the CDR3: TGTGCCAGCACCCAGGGGATTGTCGGGGAGCTGTTTTTT.

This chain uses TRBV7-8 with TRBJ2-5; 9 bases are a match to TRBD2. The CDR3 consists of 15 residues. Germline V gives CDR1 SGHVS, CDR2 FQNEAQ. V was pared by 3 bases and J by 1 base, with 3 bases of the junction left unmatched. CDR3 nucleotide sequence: TGTGCCAGCAGCTTCCTAGCGGGGATCCAAGAGACCCAGTACTTC. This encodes CASSFLAGIQETQYF.

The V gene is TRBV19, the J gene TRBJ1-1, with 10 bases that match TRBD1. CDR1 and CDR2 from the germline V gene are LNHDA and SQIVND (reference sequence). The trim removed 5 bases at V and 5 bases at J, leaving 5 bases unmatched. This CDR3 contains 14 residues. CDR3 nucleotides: TGTGCCAGTAGTGTGGGACAGGGGTTGACTGAAGCTTTCTTT. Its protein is CASSVGQGLTEAFF.

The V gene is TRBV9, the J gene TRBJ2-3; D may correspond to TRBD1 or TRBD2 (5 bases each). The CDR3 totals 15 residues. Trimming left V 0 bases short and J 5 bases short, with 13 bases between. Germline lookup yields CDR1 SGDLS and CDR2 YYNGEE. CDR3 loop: CASSVAGTHGDTQYF. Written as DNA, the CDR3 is TGTGCCAGCAGCGTAGCGGGGACCCACGGAGATACGCAGTATTTT.

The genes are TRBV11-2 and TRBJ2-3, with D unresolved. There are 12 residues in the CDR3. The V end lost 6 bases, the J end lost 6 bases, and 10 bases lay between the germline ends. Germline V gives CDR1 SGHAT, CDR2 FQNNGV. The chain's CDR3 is CASRTLWDTQYF. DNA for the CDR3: TGTGCCAGCAGGACCCTCTGGGATACGCAGTATTTT.

CDR3 DNA sequence: TGTGCCAGCAGCTTAGTGCTCCCGAACACTGAAGCTTTCTTT. This encodes CASSLVLPNTEAFF. This chain uses TRBV7-4 with TRBJ1-1; D is undetermined. The V gene lost 1 base and the J gene lost 1 base, with 7 bases spanning the gap. The CDR3 is 14 amino acids. The germline gives CDR1 SGHVT, CDR2 SQSDAQ.

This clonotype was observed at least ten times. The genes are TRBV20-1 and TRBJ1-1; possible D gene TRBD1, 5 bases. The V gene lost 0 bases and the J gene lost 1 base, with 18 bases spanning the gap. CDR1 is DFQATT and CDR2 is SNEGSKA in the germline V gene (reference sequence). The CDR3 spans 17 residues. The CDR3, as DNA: TGCAGTGCTAGAGAAGGAGTTCAAGGACACTGGAACACTGAAGCTTTCTTT. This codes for CSAREGVQGHWNTEAFF.

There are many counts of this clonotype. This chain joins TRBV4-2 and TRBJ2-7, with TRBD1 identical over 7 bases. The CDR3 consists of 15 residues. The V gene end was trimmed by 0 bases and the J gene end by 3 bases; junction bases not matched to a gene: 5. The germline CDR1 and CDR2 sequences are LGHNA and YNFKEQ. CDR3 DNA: TGTGCCAGCAGCCAAGAAGGGACAGCAGACTACGAGCAGTACTTC. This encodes CASSQEGTADYEQYF.

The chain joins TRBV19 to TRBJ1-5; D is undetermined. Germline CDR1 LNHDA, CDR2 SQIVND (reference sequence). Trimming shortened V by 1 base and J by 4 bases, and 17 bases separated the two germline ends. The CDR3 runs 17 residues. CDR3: CASSIGGATPINQPQHF. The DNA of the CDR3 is TGTGCCAGTAGTATAGGGGGAGCAACACCCATTAATCAGCCCCAGCATTTT.

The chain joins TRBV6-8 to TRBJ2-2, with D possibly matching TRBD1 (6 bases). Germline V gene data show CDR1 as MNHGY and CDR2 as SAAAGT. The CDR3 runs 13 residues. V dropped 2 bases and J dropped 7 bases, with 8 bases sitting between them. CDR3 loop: CASSYADSGELFF. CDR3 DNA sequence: TGTGCCAGCAGTTACGCGGACAGCGGGGAGCTGTTTTTT.

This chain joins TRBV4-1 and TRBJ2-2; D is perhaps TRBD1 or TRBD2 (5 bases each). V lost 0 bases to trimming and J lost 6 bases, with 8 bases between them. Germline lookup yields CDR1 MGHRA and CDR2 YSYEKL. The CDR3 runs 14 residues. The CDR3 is CASSQELGAGELFF. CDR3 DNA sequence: TGCGCCAGCAGCCAAGAACTGGGGGCCGGGGAGCTGTTTTTT.

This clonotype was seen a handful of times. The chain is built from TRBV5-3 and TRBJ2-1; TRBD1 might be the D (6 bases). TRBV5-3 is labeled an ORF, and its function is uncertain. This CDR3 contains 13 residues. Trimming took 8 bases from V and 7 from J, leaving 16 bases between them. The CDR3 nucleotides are TGTGCCAGCACCTTGAGGCAGGGGAATGAGCAGTTCTTC. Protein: CASTLRQGNEQFF.

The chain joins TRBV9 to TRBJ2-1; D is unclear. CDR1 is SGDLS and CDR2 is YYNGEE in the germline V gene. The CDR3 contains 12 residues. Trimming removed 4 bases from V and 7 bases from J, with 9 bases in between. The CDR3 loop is CASSTTRNEQFF. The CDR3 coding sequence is TGTGCCAGCAGCACAACGAGGAATGAGCAGTTCTTC. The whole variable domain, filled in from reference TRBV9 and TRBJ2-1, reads DSGVTQTPKHLITATGQRVTLRCSPRSGDLSVYWYQQSLDQGLQFLIQYYNGEERAKGNILERFSAQQFPDLHSELNLSSLELGDSALYFCASSTTRNEQFFGPGTRLTVL.

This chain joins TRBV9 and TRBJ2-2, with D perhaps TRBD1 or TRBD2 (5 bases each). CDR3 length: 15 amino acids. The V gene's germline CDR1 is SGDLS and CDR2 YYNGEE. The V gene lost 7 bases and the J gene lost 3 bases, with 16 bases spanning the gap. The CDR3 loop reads CASSPWGTDTGELFF. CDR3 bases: TGTGCCAGCTCCCCGTGGGGGACGGACACCGGGGAGCTGTTTTTT.

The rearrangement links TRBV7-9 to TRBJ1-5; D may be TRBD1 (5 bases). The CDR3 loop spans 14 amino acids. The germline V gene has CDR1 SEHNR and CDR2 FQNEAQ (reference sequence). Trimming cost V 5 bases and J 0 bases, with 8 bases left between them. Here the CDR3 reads CASSDRDSNQPQHF. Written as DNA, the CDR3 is TGTGCCAGCAGCGACAGAGATAGCAATCAGCCCCAGCATTTT.

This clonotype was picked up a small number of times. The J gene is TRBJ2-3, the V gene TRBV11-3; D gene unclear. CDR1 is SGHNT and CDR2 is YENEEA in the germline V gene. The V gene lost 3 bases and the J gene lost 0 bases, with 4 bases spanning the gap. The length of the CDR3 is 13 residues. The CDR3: CASSFGSTDTQYF. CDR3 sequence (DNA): TGTGCCAGCAGCTTCGGAAGCACAGATACGCAGTATTTT.

This CDR3 is CASSFRQGAEAFF. The CDR3 DNA is TGTGCCAGCAGTTTTCGACAGGGCGCTGAAGCTTTCTTT. The chain recombines TRBV27 with TRBJ1-1, with 7 bases that match TRBD1. V trimming: 3 bases; J trimming: 6 bases; junction bases outside the gene matches: 4. Germline V gene data show CDR1 as MNHEY and CDR2 as SMNVEV (reference sequence). The CDR3 has 13 residues.

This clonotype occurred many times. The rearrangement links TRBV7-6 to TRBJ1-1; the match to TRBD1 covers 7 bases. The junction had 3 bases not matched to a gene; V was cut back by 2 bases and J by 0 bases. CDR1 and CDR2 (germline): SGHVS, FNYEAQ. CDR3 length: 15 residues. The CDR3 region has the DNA TGTGCCAGCAGCTTAACAGGGGCTCTGAACACTGAAGCTTTCTTT. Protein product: CASSLTGALNTEAFF.

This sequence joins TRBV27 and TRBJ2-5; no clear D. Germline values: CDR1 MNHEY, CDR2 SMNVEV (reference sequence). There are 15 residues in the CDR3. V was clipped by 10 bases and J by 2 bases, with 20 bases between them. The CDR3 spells CATYEVGSKQETQYF. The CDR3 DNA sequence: TGTGCCACCTACGAGGTTGGCTCGAAGCAAGAGACCCAGTACTTC.

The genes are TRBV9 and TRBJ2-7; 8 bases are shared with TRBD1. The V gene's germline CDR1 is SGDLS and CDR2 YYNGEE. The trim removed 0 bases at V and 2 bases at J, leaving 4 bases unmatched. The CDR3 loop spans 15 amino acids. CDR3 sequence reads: CASSVAGQGAYEQYF. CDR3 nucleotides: TGTGCCAGCAGCGTAGCCGGACAGGGAGCCTACGAGCAGTACTTC.

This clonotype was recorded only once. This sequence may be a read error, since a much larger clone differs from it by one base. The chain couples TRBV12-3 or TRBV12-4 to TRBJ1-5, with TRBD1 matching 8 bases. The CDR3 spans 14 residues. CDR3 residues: CVSSLTGVGQPQHF. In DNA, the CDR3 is TGTGTCAGCAGTTTGACAGGGGTTGGGCAGCCCCAGCATTTT.

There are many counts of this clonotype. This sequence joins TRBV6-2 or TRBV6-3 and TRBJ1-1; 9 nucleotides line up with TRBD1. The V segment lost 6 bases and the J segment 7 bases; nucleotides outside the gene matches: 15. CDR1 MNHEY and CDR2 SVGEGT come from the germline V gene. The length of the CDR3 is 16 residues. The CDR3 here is CASSHSVPGQGGEAFF. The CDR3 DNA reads TGTGCCAGCAGCCACTCAGTCCCGGGACAGGGAGGTGAAGCTTTCTTT.

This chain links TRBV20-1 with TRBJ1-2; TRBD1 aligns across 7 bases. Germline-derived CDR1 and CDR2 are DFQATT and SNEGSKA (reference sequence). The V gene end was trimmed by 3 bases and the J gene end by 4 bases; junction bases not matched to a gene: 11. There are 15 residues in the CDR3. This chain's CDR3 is CSASPPDRVSYGYTF. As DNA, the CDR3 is TGCAGTGCTAGCCCTCCCGACAGGGTGAGCTATGGCTACACCTTC.

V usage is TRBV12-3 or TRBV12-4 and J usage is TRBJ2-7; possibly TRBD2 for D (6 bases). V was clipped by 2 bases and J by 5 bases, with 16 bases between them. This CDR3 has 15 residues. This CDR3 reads CASSLNAGLNDEQYF. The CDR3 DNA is TGTGCCAGCAGTTTAAACGCGGGGTTGAACGACGAGCAGTACTTC.